These T cell receptor beta chains were read from a single sample in a study of T cells in Graves' hyperthyroidism and ophthalmopathy. TCRdb passed the multiplex PCR reads through MiXCR, listing each CDR3 protein once. This sample has some 700,000 distinct CDR3 sequences, with approximately 15% found just once. Sequencing input: blood. Source of these receptors: a middle-aged man with Graves' hyperthyroidism. Both conserved end residues are part of each CDR3. Clone size is given for some rows only: seen once, a few or many times, or a class if the clone is expanded.

v_call	j_call	clone_size	cdr3_aa
TRBV5-1	TRBJ2-5	.	CASSLAILSGNQETQYF
TRBV27	TRBJ1-6	few	CASSLSPTGVGWGYNSPLHF
TRBV19	TRBJ1-1	.	CASSIFKGNTEAFF
TRBV2	TRBJ1-5	many	CASSGESGNQPQHF
TRBV9	TRBJ1-2	.	CASSAPNRENYGYTF
TRBV19	TRBJ1-1	.	CASSKETSNTEAFF
TRBV24-1	TRBJ2-3	.	CATSGEFSTDTQYF
TRBV19	TRBJ2-1	.	CASSMERLADRGNEQFF
TRBV7-2	TRBJ2-7	few	CASSPPNPQGNSYEQYF
TRBV6-5	TRBJ2-1	many	CASSYTPSYNEQFF
TRBV2	TRBJ1-5	many	CASSERRFYQPQHF
TRBV6-5	TRBJ2-3	.	CASSYSGRGRSDTQYF
TRBV7-2	TRBJ2-1	.	CASSSGIAQFF
TRBV7-3	TRBJ2-3	many	CASSLGASVRDTQYF
TRBV6-1	TRBJ2-1	.	CASSTSWANEQFF
TRBV28	TRBJ2-5	many	CASNNRGRLETQYF
TRBV29-1	TRBJ2-1	many	CSVERTGVGGEQFF
TRBV20-1	TRBJ1-4	.	CSARDPGQGSEKLFF
TRBV19	TRBJ2-7	few	CASSIRPGANPYEQYF
TRBV12-3/TRBV12-4	TRBJ1-6	.	CASSRRQYDSPLHF
TRBV20-1	TRBJ2-2	few	CSARDQIGGSYTGELFF
TRBV7-2	TRBJ1-1	few	CASSETTGGPEAFF
TRBV5-8	TRBJ2-1	few	CASRTGTPYNEQFF
TRBV3-1	TRBJ1-3	.	CASSPMTGTGNTIYF
TRBV3-1	TRBJ1-1	.	CASSQEGTNTEAFF
TRBV11-2	TRBJ1-1	.	CARSFVERQTQAFF
TRBV20-1	TRBJ2-5	many	CSGDLAGGSETQYF
TRBV2	TRBJ2-3	.	CASKKFYTDTQYF
TRBV19	TRBJ1-1	.	CASLPSPALGYTEAFF
TRBV20-1	TRBJ2-5	many	CSARGWGQSSGSTFETQYF
TRBV24-1	TRBJ1-5	.	CATSDPGTGNNQPQHF
TRBV6-5	TRBJ2-2	.	CASSYLGAGGPNTGELFF
TRBV24-1	TRBJ2-5	many	CATSDRTSGGASGETQYF
TRBV5-1	TRBJ2-7	few	CASSLVGGNSYEQYF
TRBV28	TRBJ2-3	.	CASSPLSVTDTQYF
TRBV7-3	TRBJ2-1	many	CASSLIRAGDKRAEQFF
TRBV2	TRBJ2-1	many	CASREQGLDNEQFF
TRBV19	TRBJ2-1	.	CASSIAAGGTTYNEQFF
TRBV5-1	TRBJ2-7	.	CASGSGQGRHEQYF
TRBV7-8	TRBJ2-1	many	CASSLRGQGELYNEQFF
TRBV12-3/TRBV12-4	TRBJ2-2	many	CASSDKTGGLDTGELFF
TRBV10-3	TRBJ2-3	many	CAITPQGNRDTQYF
TRBV12-3/TRBV12-4	TRBJ2-2	.	CASRLGSGATGELFF
TRBV27	TRBJ2-2	.	CASSFFKDTGELFF
TRBV20-1	TRBJ1-6	few	CSAREYRLLHF
TRBV19	TRBJ1-2	.	CASTNTGVGYTF